This entry concerns a single T cell receptor (beta chain). Its antigen has not been determined. Base qualities are not at hand, and no much larger clone is one base apart. CDR1 and CDR2 were assigned from the germline V gene as SNHLY and FYNNEI. From the cysteine through the phenylalanine, the CDR3 covers 15 amino acids. The kept DNA is CDR3 alone, 45 bases in frame from the first base. The germline V and J ends show losses of 2 bases and 4 bases respectively, and no gene match explains 2 bases of the junction. Libraries were prepared through the immunoSEQ multiplex PCR assay. For the multiplex PCR, a mixture combining 60 forward primers for TCR Vbeta segments and 13 reverse primers for TCR Jbeta segments was used. A multiplex PCR assay on genomic DNA amplified the CDR3 region of rearranged TCR beta genes. The amplified TCR beta libraries were sequenced on the Illumina HiSeq System as 87-base-pair reads. As for how the authors treated the data: In a later analysis, tens of millions of unique TCR beta chains were counted across the approximately 640 repertoires, and some 10 million of these chains were shared by at least two donors. Raw reads were error-corrected and collapsed into unique sequences with a nearest-neighbor algorithm that merged closely related sequences to remove PCR and sequencing errors. V, D and J gene segments were assigned by aligning CDR3 sequences to IMGT reference sequences. Each retained sequence needed at least a six-nucleotide match to both a V gene segment and a J gene segment. Rearrangements were classified as productive when the CDR3 lacked stop codons and remained in frame with V and J, and all other rearrangements were classified as non-productive. CDR3 was defined by IMGT convention, running from the second conserved V-encoded cysteine to the conserved J-encoded phenylalanine. The earlier analysis of fewer than 750 of the donors excluded sequences that lacked an unambiguous match to a single V gene segment. In an earlier analysis of around 600 of the donors, V segments were called functional above 56.7% productive rearrangements and were called segregating when the between-donor standard deviation exceeded 5%. A statistical classification framework was built for diagnosing cytomegalovirus status from the catalog of TCR beta chain sequences. In a later analysis, TCR nucleotide sequences were compared against IMGT/GENE-DB human TR gene sequences so that V and J genes could be assigned. Using the TCRdist pipeline, a later analysis assigned CDR3 sequences along with most-parsimonious VDJ recombination scenarios. In a later analysis, each TCR beta chain was defined by its CDR3 amino acid sequence together with its V-gene family, and reads without a unique V-gene family were excluded. To address suspected cross-contamination and a sequencing artifact, a later analysis removed several hundred highly shared, low-generation-probability nucleotide sequences. For each public chain, a later analysis derived a clonal expansion index from normalized ranks of inferred template counts within each repertoire. In a later analysis, generation probabilities were computed using a VDJ recombination model fitted to out-of-frame rearrangements, and the results were checked against IGoR. Hypergeometric tests were used in a later analysis to score TCR-TCR, TCR-HLA and TCR-CMV co-occurrence, with a repertoire-size bias correction applied to the TCR pairs. To estimate false discovery rates, a later analysis permuted the HLA or CMV assignments 20 times. In a later analysis, co-occurring TCRs were grouped using DBSCAN, with TCRdist sequence similarity added in when clustering inside HLA-allele-positive subsets. Repertoires with fewer than 30,000 or more than 120,000 public chains were left out of co-occurrence clustering, as were a handful of repertoires with anomalous nucleotide sharing. TCRdb mirrors the immuneACCESS table, restricted to in-frame sequences. Some clones are absent from its copies; in checked studies, under half trace to an unresolved V gene, and the reason for the others is unknown. D and trimming were read from the DNA, whereas the V and J calls and clone size are those reported in that table. In this sample the table shows 100,000 to 150,000 clones, approximately 78% of which occur a single time. 6% to 8% of the sample goes to the ten largest clones.

The data originate from a study of cytomegalovirus exposure and HLA in healthy donors (dated by TCRdb to 2016 to 2017). Context from the whole study: An earlier analysis of 587 of the donors reported roughly 270 Gb of sequence data and roughly 110 million unique TCR beta sequences from about 179 million T cells. The study aimed to test whether signatures of past pathogen exposure could be identified by cataloging public T cell receptors. Every discovery cohort repertoire had been produced on one sequencing platform. The number of typed donors differed by locus: about 620-630 for A, B, C, DRB1 and DQB1; approximately 530 for DQA1; 606 for DPA1; and roughly 490 for DPB1. The later analysis used no new phenotypic data to find candidate immune exposures, relying instead on TCR beta sequences and their occurrence across donors. In addition to the first cohort of 650 to 750 subjects, a separate validation cohort of 120 different subjects was used. Across under 500 genotyped donors of the cohort, an average of about 240,000 unique TCR beta nucleotide sequences per donor were sequenced, and 15% to 20% of those sequences were non-productive. A later genetic analysis took genome-wide SNP genotypes for about 60% of the roughly 670 donors and used that subset as a discovery cohort. The T cell repertoires of 700 or so subjects were profiled by immunosequencing and related to cytomegalovirus serostatus. Both class I and class II loci were covered by HLA typing, at four-digit resolution. Donor age, sex, ethnicity and CMV serostatus were collected together with the repertoire data. To predict cytomegalovirus infection status, the study brought together high-throughput TCR immunosequencing, statistical association of individual TCRs with disease status, and machine learning. To study patterns of TCR occurrence, a later analysis re-analyzed previously published TCR beta repertoires from hundreds of donors and added high-resolution HLA genotyping. An early release that covered more than 550 HLA-typed donors contained 250 to 350 gigabases of sequencing data and 80 million or so unique TCR sequences. Four to six DR-DQ haplotypes were handled as single units for association and clustering, since linkage in the cohort was strong. The genetic ancestry cluster associated with self-reported Caucasian donors included approximately 85% of the roughly 390 genotyped donors. To decide whether each TCR beta V gene segment behaved as functional or pseudogenic, an earlier analysis of approximately 590 of the donors relied on high-throughput TCR beta sequencing. What the research found in general, with its limitations: An association between a missense DCLRE1C variant and V-gene and J-gene trimming of TCR beta chains was found in a later genetic analysis and replicated in an independent cohort. A cluster of highly shared sequence variants was judged likely to be a technical artifact of the sequencing pipeline. Most TCR sequences were observed very rarely across donors, whereas some public TCRs were present in many individuals. A further reported finding was that TCR beta sequences accurately predicted the HLA-A and HLA-B alleles for most subjects in the first cohort. In a later analysis, around 17,000 TCR beta sequences were associated with specific HLA alleles at a false discovery rate of 0.05. A later analysis reported that several top co-occurrence clusters appeared linked to parvovirus B19, influenza, CMV and Epstein-Barr virus. An earlier analysis of approximately 530 of the donors showed that most TCR beta V segments appeared in productive rearrangements either about 87% or about 30% of the time, which broadly matched IMGT annotations. A later analysis found that HLA-associated TCR beta chains were more clonally expanded and had lower generation probabilities than equally common non-associated chains. A later analysis found that most CMV-associated TCR beta chains appeared HLA-restricted, with HLA associations seemingly driven largely by CMV exposure. In a later analysis, the rate of TCR association differed among HLA loci, with DRB1 alleles having the most associated TCRs and HLA-C alleles having the fewest. A later genetic analysis reported fewer N-insertions in productive TCRs among donors in an Asian-associated ancestry cluster than the roughly 700-donor mean. A few of the identified cytomegalovirus-associated TCR beta chains were confirmed in vitro to be specific for cytomegalovirus antigens. The presence/absence analyses assumed that sequencing depth was roughly uniform across donors, and that assumption may not be true. The study gave a list of about 160 TCR beta chains associated with cytomegalovirus. Immune exposure information for the cohort was limited to CMV serostatus. The classifier was reported to diagnose cytomegalovirus status with high specificity and sensitivity in both the original cohort and the validation cohort. Only TCR beta chains were sequenced in this cohort, and the absence of alpha or paired-chain data limited detectable features. Linkage disequilibrium might explain the correlated functional status among segregating V segments, but an unknown experimental factor could not be excluded. Some IMGT-functional V segments, including TRBV6-2 and TRBV6-3, could not be distinguished by the 87-base-pair reads and were therefore excluded. When HLA alleles, especially DR and DQ, strongly co-occurred, attributing TCR associations to individual alleles was difficult. Approximately 18 rarely observed V segments, including chromosome 9 orphons, were excluded from the earlier analysis of about 500 of the donors because counts were too low. Because some donors lacked HLA typing at each locus, the association tests relied only on the typed subset. The authors suggested that the approach could potentially be extended to other disease states and immunological phenotypes.

In total, 600 or so healthy bone marrow donors made up the cohort. At the time of sampling, all cohort members were nominally healthy, though unrecorded immune exposures were likely present. The donor tested CMV seronegative, placing the donor among the roughly 350 seronegative members of the cohort. Each donor provided a peripheral blood sample, and peripheral blood mononuclear cells were used for TCR beta sequencing. The Qiagen DNeasy Blood Extraction Kit was used to extract genomic DNA from the blood cell samples. The chain joins TRBV2 to TRBJ2-2, with 9 middle bases fitting TRBD2. The TCR was taken from a woman aged 40 to 50 in good health and CMV-seronegative. Sequencing input: PBMCs. The nucleotide sequence is TGTGCCAGCAGTGAACTAGCGGGACCCACCGGGGAGCTGTTTTTT. This sequence encodes CASSELAGPTGELFF. Joined to the reference TRBV2 and TRBJ2-2 proteins, this CDR3 gives the full variable domain: EPEVTQTPSHQVTQMGQEVILRCVPISNHLYFYWYRQILGQKVEFLVSFYNNEISEKSEIFDDQFSVERPDGSNFTLKIRSTKLEDSAMYFCASSELAGPTGELFFGEGSRLTVL.